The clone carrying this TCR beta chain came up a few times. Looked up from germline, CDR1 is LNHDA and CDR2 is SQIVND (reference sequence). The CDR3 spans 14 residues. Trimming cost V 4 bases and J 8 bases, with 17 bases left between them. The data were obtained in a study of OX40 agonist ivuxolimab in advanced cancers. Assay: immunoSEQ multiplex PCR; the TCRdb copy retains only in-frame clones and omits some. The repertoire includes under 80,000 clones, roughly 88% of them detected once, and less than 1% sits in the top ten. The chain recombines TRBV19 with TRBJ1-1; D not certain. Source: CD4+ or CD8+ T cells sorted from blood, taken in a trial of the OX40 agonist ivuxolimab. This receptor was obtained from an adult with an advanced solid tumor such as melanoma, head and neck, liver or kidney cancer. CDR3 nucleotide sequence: TGTGCCAGTAGTAGTTATAGGACCCTGCAAGAAGCTTTCTTT. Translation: CASSSYRTLQEAFF.